Following are 2 T cell receptor beta chains from one sample sequenced in a study of blood T cell repertoires in COVID-19. Libraries were prepared by immunoSEQ multiplex PCR; TCRdb keeps only in-frame clonotypes and omits some of them. This sample yields roughly 290,000 clones, of which 80% to 90% are seen a single time; roughly 2% belongs to the top ten. The sample taken for sequencing was PBMCs or T cells enriched from blood (not recorded which). These TCRs come from a man aged 25-40 years who had recovered from COVID-19.

The gene calls are TRBV19 and TRBJ2-3, with 10 nucleotides matching TRBD2. Germline V CDR1 and CDR2: LNHDA, SQIVND (reference sequence). The CDR3 runs 16 residues. V lost 4 bases, J lost 5 bases, and 9 bases stayed unmatched. CDR3 in amino acids: CASSRTSGGARDTQYF. In nucleotides, the CDR3 is TGTGCCAGTAGTAGGACGAGCGGGGGGGCCAGAGATACGCAGTATTTT. Full variable domain (rest looked up from reference TRBV19 and TRBJ2-3): DGGITQSPKYLFRKEGQNVTLSCEQNLNHDAMYWYRQDPGQGLRLIYYSQIVNDFQKGDIAEGYSVSREKKESFPLTVTSAQKNPTAFYLCASSRTSGGARDTQYFGPGTRLTVL.

This clone was counted once. The chain recombines TRBV19 with TRBJ1-2; 7 positions match TRBD1. The trim removed 2 bases at V and 4 bases at J, leaving 16 bases unmatched. This CDR3 region has 18 residues. The germline gives CDR1 LNHDA, CDR2 SQIVND (reference sequence). CDR3 protein: CASSIRLSRTGHFYGYTF. CDR3 DNA: TGTGCCAGTAGTATAAGACTCAGCCGGACAGGACATTTCTATGGCTACACCTTC.